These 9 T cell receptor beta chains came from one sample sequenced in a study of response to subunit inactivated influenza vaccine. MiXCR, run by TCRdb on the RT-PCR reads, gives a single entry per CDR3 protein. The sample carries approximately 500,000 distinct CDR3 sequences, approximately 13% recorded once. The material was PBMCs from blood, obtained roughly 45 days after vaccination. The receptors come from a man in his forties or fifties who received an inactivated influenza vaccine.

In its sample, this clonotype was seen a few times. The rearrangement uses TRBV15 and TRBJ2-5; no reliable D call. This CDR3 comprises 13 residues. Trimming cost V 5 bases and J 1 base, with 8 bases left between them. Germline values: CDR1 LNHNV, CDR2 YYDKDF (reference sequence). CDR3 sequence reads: CATSQNSQETQYF. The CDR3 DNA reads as TGTGCCACCAGCCAGAACAGCCAAGAGACCCAGTACTTC. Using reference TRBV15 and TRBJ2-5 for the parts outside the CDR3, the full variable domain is DAMVIQNPRYQVTQFGKPVTLSCSQTLNHNVMYWYQQKSSQAPKLLFHYYDKDFNNEADTPDNFQSRRPNTSFCFLDIRSPGLGDTAMYLCATSQNSQETQYFGPGTRLLVL.

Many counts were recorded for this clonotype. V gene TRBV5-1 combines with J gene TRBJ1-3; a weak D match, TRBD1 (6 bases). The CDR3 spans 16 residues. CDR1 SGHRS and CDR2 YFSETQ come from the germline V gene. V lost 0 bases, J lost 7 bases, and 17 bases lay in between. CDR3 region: CASSLELSGTSNTIYF. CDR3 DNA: TGCGCCAGCAGCTTGGAACTCAGCGGGACAAGTAACACCATATATTTT.

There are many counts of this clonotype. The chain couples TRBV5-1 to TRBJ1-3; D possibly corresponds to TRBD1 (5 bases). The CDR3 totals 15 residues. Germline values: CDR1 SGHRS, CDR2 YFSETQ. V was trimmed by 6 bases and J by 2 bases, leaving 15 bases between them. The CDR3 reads CASNRDGGPGNTIYF. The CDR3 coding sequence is TGCGCCAGCAACCGGGACGGCGGTCCTGGAAACACCATATATTTT.

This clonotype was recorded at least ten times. The CDR3 nucleotides read TGTGCCAGCAGCTTGTTTGCCGAGAGCAATCAGCCCCAGCATTTT. Encoded protein: CASSLFAESNQPQHF. This rearrangement joins TRBV5-5 to TRBJ1-5; D unresolved. Germline V gene data show CDR1 as SGHKS and CDR2 as YYEKEE (reference sequence). The CDR3 consists of 15 residues. The V and J ends lost 1 base and 1 base respectively, with 9 bases between them.

The CDR3 loop reads CASRRSPAGKNQPQHF. The CDR3 bases are TGTGCCAGCAGACGCAGCCCCGCGGGGAAAAATCAGCCCCAGCATTTT. This rearrangement joins TRBV6-1 to TRBJ1-5, with D uncertain. V was shortened by 6 bases and J by 4 bases, with 19 bases between the two germline ends. The CDR3 covers 16 residues. Germline V gene data show CDR1 as MNHNS and CDR2 as SASEGT.

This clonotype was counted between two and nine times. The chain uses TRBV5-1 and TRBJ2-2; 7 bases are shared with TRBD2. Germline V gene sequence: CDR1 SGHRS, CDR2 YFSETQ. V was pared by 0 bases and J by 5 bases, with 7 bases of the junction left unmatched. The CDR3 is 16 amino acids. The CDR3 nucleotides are TGCGCCAGCAGCTTGGTCGCGGGAGATGGTACCGGGGAGCTGTTTTTT. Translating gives CASSLVAGDGTGELFF.

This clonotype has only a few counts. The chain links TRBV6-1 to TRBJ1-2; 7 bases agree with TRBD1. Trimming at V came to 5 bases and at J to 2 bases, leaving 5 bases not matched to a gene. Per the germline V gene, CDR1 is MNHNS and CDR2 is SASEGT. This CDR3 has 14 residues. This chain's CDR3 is CASSINRGNYGYTF. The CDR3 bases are TGTGCCAGCAGTATTAACAGGGGAAACTATGGCTACACCTTC.

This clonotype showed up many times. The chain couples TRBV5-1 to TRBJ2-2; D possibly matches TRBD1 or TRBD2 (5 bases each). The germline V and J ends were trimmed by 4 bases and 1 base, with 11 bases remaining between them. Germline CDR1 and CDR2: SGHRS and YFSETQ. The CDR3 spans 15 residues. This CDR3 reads CASSPGTRNTGELFF. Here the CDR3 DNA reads TGCGCCAGCAGCCCCGGGACCAGGAACACCGGGGAGCTGTTTTTT.

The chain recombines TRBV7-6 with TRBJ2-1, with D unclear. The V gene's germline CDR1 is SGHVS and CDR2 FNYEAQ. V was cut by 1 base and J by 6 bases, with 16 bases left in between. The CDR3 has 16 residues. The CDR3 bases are TGTGCCAGCAGCTTAGAGGCGCCGCTTGCCGGCAATGAGCAGTTCTTC. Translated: CASSLEAPLAGNEQFF.